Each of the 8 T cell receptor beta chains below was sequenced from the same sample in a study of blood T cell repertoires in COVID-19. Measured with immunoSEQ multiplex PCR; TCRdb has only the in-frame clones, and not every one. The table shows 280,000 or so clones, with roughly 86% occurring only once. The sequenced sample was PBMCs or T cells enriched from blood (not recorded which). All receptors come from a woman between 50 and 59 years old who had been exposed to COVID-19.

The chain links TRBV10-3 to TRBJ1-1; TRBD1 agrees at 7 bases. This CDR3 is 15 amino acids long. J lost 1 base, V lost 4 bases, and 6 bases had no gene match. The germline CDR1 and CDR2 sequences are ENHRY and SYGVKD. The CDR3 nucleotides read TGTGCCATCAGTGGGGTAGAGGGGGCGAACACTGAAGCTTTCTTT. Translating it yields CAISGVEGANTEAFF.

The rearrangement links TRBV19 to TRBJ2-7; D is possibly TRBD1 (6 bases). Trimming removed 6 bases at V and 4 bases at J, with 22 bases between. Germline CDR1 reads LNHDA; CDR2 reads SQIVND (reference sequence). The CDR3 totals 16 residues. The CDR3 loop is CASSLTTNRDLYEQYF. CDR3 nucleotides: TGTGCCAGTAGCCTAACGACTAACAGGGATCTATACGAGCAGTACTTC.

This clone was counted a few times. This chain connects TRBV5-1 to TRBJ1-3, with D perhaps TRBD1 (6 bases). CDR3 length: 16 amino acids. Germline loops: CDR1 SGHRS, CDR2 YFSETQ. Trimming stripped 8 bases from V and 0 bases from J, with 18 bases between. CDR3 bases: TGCGCCAGTACAGTACAGGGTTTGGGCTCTGGAAACACCATATATTTT. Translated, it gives CASTVQGLGSGNTIYF.

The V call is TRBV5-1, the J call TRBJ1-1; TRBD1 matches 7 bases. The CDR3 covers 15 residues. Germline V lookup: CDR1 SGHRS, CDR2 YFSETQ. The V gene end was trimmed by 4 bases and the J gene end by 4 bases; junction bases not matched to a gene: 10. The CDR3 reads CASSPEEGAFTEAFF. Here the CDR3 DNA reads TGCGCCAGCAGCCCCGAGGAGGGGGCATTCACTGAAGCTTTCTTT. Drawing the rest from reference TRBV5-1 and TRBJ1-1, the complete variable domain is KAGVTQTPRYLIKTRGQQVTLSCSPISGHRSVSWYQQTPGQGLQFLFEYFSETQRNKGNFPGRFSGRQFSNSRSEMNVSTLELGDSALYLCASSPEEGAFTEAFFGQGTRLTVV.

CDR3 region: CASRGTGSPNQPQHF. In nucleotides, the CDR3 is TGTGCCAGTAGGGGGACAGGGTCGCCGAATCAGCCCCAGCATTTT. This chain joins TRBV19 and TRBJ1-5, with 9 positions matching TRBD1. The junction had 7 bases not matched to a gene; V was cut back by 6 bases and J by 4 bases. The germline gives CDR1 LNHDA, CDR2 SQIVND (reference sequence). This CDR3 has 15 amino acids.

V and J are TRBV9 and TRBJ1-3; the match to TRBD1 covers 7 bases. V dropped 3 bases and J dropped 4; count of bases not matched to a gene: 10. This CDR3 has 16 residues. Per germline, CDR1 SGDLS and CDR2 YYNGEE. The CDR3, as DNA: TGTGCCAGCAGCGCGGCAGGGGGAAAGACGGGAAACACCATATATTTT. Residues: CASSAAGGKTGNTIYF.

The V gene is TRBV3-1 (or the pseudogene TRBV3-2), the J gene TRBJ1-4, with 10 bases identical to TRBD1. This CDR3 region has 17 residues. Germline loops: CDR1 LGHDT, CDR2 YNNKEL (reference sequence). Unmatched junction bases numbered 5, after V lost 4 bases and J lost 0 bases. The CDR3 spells CASSPRDRGATNEKLFF. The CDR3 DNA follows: TGTGCCAGCAGCCCCCGGGACAGGGGCGCAACTAATGAAAAACTGTTTTTT.

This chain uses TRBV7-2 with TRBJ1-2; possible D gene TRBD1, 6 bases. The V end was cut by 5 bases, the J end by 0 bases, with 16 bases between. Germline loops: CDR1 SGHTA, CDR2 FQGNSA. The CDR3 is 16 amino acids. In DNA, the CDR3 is TGTGCCAGCAGCCGGGGGGGAACAGGGTCTAACTATGGCTACACCTTC. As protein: CASSRGGTGSNYGYTF. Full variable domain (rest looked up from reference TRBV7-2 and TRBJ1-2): GAGVSQSPSNKVTEKGKDVELRCDPISGHTALYWYRQSLGQGLEFLIYFQGNSAPDKSGLPSDRFSAERTGGSVSTLTIQRTQQEDSAVYLCASSRGGTGSNYGYTFGSGTRLTVV.